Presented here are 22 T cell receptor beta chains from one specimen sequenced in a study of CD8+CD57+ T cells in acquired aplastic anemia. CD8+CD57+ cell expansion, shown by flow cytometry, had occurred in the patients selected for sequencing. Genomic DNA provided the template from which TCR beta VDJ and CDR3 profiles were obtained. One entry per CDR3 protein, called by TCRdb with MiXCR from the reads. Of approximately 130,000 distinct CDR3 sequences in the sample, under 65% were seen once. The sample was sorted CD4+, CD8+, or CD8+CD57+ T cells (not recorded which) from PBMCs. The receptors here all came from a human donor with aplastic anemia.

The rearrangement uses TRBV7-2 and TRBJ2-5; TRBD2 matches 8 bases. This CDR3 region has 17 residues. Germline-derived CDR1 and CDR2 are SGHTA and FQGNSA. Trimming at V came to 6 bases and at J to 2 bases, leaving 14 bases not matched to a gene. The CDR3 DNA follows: TGTGCCAGCAGTCCCCCCCTCGGCGGCGGGGGGCAAGAGACCCAGTACTTC. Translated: CASSPPLGGGGQETQYF. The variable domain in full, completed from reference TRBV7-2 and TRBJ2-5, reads GAGVSQSPSNKVTEKGKDVELRCDPISGHTALYWYRQSLGQGLEFLIYFQGNSAPDKSGLPSDRFSAERTGGSVSTLTIQRTQQEDSAVYLCASSPPLGGGGQETQYFGPGTRLLVL.

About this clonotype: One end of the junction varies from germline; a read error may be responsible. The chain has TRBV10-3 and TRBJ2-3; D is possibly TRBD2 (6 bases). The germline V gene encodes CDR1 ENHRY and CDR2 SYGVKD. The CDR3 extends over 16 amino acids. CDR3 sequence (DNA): TGTGCCAGCAGTTCGGGACTTGGGGCCGGCACAGATACGCAGTATTTT. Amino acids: CASSSGLGAGTDTQYF.

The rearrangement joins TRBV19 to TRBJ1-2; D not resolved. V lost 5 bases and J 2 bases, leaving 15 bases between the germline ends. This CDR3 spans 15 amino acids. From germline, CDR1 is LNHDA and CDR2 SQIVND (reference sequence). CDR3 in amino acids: CASSVQSDNNYGYTF. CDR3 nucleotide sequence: TGTGCCAGTAGTGTGCAGTCCGACAACAACTATGGCTACACCTTC.

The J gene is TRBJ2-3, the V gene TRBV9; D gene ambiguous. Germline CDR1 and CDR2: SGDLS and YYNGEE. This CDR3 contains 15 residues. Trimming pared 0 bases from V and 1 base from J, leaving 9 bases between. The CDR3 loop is CASSVAPRGTDTQYF. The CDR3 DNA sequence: TGTGCCAGCAGCGTAGCCCCAAGGGGCACAGATACGCAGTATTTT.

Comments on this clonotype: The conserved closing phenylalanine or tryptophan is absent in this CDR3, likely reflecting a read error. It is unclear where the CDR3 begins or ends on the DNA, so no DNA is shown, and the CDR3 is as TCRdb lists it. CDR3 amino acids: CATSRLER. The V call is TRBV15, the J call TRBJ1-1. CDR1 is LNHNV and CDR2 is YYDKDF in the germline V gene (reference sequence). The length of the CDR3 is 8 amino acids, counting both ends.

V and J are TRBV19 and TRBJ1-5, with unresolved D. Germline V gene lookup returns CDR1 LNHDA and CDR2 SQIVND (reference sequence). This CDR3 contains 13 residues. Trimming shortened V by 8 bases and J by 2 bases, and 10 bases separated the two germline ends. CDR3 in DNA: TGTGCCAGTGCTTTTTTGGGCAATCAGCCCCAGCATTTT. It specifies CASAFLGNQPQHF.

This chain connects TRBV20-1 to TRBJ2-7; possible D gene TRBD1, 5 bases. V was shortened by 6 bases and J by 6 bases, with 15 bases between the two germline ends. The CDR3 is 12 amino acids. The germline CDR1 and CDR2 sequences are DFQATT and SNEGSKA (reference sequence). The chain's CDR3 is CSADSQATEQYF. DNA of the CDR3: TGCAGTGCGGATTCACAGGCTACCGAGCAGTACTTC.

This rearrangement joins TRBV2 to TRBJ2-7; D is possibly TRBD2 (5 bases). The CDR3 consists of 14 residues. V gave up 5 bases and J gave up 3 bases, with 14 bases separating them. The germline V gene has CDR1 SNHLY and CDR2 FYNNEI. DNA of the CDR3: TGTGCCAGCAGTAGGGCTAGCCGACGCTACGAGCAGTACTTC. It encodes CASSRASRRYEQYF.

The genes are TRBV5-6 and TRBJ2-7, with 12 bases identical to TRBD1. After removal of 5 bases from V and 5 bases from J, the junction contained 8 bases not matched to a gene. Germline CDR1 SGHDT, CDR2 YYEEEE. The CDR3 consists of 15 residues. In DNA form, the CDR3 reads TGTGCCAGCAGTACTCCGGGACAGGGGGCAAACGAGCAGTACTTC. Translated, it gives CASSTPGQGANEQYF.

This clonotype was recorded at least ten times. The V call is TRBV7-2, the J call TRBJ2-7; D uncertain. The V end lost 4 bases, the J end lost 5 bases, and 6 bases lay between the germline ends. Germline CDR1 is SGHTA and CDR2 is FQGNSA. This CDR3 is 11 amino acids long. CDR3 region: CASSSGDEQYF. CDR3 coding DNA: TGTGCCAGCAGCTCGGGCGACGAGCAGTACTTC.

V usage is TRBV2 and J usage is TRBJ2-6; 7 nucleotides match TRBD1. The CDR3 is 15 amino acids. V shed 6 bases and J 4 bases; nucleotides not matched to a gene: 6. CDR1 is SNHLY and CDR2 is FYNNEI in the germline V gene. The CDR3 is CASSWDSSGANVLTF. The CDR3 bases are TGTGCCAGCAGCTGGGACAGCTCCGGGGCCAACGTCCTGACTTTC.

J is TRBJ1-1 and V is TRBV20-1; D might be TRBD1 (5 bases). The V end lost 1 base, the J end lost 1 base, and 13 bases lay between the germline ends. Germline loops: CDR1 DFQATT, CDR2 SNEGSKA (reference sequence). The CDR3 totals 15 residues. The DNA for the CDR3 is TGCAGTGCTAGAGGGACACTAAACGGGAACACTGAAGCTTTCTTT. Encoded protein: CSARGTLNGNTEAFF.

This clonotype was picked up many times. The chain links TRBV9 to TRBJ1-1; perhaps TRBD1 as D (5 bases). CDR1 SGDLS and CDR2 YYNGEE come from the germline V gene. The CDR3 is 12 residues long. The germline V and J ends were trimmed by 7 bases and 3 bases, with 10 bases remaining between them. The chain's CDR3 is CASRGGDTEAFF. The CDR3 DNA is TGTGCCAGCCGCGGGGGGGACACTGAAGCTTTCTTT.

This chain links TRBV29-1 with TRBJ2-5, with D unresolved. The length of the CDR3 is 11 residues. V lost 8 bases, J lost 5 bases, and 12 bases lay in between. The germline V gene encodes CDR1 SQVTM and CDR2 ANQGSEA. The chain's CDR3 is CSFGRTETQYF. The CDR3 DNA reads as TGCAGCTTTGGGCGGACCGAGACCCAGTACTTC.

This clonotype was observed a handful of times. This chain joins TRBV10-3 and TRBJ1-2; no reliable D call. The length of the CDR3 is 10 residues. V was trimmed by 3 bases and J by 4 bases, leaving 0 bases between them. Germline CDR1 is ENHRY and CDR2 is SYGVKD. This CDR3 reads CAISDYGYTF. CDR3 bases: TGTGCCATCAGTGACTATGGCTACACCTTC.

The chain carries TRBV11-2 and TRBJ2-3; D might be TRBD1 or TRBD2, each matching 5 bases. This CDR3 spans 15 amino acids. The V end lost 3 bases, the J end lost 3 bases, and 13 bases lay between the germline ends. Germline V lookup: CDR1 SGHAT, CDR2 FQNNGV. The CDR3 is CASSFGQGRTDTQYF. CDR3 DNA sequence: TGTGCCAGCAGCTTTGGCCAGGGACGGACAGATACGCAGTATTTT.

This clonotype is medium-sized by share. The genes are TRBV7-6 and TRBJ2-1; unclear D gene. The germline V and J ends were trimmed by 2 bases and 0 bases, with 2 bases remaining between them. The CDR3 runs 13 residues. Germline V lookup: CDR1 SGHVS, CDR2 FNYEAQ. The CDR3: CASSLSSYNEQFF. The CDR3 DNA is TGTGCCAGCAGCTTAAGCTCCTACAATGAGCAGTTCTTC.

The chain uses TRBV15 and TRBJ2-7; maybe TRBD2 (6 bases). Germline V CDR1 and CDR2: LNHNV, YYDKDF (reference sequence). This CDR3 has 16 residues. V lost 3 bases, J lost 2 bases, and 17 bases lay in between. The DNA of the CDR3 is TGTGCCACCAGCAGGGTCACCGGGACTTCGGCCTACGAGCAGTACTTC. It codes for CATSRVTGTSAYEQYF. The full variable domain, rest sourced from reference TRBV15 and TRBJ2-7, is DAMVIQNPRYQVTQFGKPVTLSCSQTLNHNVMYWYQQKSSQAPKLLFHYYDKDFNNEADTPDNFQSRRPNTSFCFLDIRSPGLGDTAMYLCATSRVTGTSAYEQYFGPGTRLTVT.

This chain's CDR3 is CASSQSLLHEQFF. The CDR3 DNA is TGTGCCAGCAGCCAATCACTACTCCATGAGCAGTTCTTC. The chain carries TRBV14 and TRBJ2-1; D is unresolved. Trimming left V 2 bases short and J 8 bases short, with 10 bases between. The CDR3 runs 13 residues. Germline loops: CDR1 SGHDN, CDR2 FVKESK.

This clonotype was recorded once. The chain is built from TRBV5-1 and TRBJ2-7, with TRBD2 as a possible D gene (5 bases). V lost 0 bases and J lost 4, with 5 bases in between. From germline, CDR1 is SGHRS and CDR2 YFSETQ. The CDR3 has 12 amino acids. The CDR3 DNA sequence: TGCGCCAGCAGCTTGGGGGAGTACGAGCAGTACTTC. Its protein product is CASSLGEYEQYF.

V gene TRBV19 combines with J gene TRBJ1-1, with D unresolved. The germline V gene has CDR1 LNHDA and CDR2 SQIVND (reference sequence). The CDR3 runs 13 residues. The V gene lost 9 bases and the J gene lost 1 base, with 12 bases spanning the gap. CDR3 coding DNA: TGTGCCAGCAGCTTCCGGAGGAACACTGAAGCTTTCTTT. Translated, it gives CASSFRRNTEAFF.

The CDR3, as DNA: TGTGCCAGCAGTGAGGGGCCAAGGGGCGAGCAGTACTTC. The encoded protein is CASSEGPRGEQYF. V is TRBV2 and J is TRBJ2-7; D may be TRBD1 (5 bases). Per germline, CDR1 SNHLY and CDR2 FYNNEI. Trimming removed 3 bases from V and 6 bases from J, with 12 bases in between. This CDR3 comprises 13 residues.